This T cell receptor beta chain was captured by sequencing in a study of blood T cell repertoires in COVID-19. At the level of the study: The samples span acute and convalescent COVID-19 from the United States, Italy and Spain. Sample material is recorded as cDNA or gDNA derived from T cells, B-cell-depleted T cells, or PBMCs.

CDR3 length equals 15 residues. CDR1 is SGHAT and CDR2 is FQNNGV in the germline V gene. Trimming left V 2 bases short and J 8 bases short, with 18 bases between. Original data processing: Quantification of nucleated cells was approximated via reference gene primer amplification. Clones were read by immunoSEQ multiplex PCR, and TCRdb kept only the in-frame ones, dropping some. The V and J calls and clone size are taken from that table; D and trimming were inferred from the DNA. The sample lists under 200,000 clones; approximately 86% were seen once. Those enrolled in Seattle joined during active infection and were followed longitudinally afterward.

Sample: peripheral blood. The clonotype was recovered from a woman over 75 with COVID-19, enrolled during active disease. The chain recombines TRBV11-2 with TRBJ1-2; weak D call: TRBD1 (5 bases). CDR3 coding DNA: TGTGCCAGCAGCTTAAGTGGCGAAATAGGACAAGGCTACACCTTC. Residues: CASSLSGEIGQGYTF.